This T cell receptor beta chain derives from a study of T cell responses to AZD1222 COVID-19 vaccine. In this sample, this clone turned up once. Assay used: immunoSEQ multiplex PCR; TCRdb lists only in-frame clones, some missing. Of about 94,000 clones listed, roughly 90% are singletons. This CDR3 has 17 amino acids. V shed 4 bases and J 1 base; nucleotides not matched to a gene: 12. The germline gives CDR1 SEHNR, CDR2 FQNEAQ (reference sequence). The sequenced sample was peripheral blood, obtained on day 0 of AZD1222 vaccination. The chain couples TRBV7-9 to TRBJ1-1; 7 bases are a match to TRBD1. The source of this sequence is an adult in good health. The CDR3 is CASSYPGGTAQNTEAFF. The CDR3 DNA sequence: TGTGCCAGCAGCTACCCCGGAGGGACAGCTCAGAACACTGAAGCTTTCTTT.